This entry lists 29 T cell receptor beta chains sequenced from one sample in a study of T cell changes during pregnancy in multiple sclerosis. TCRdb keeps only in-frame clones here, not all; method: immunoSEQ multiplex PCR. The table has tens of thousands of clones, about 90% seen once. This specimen consisted of CD4+ T cells from peripheral blood mononuclear cells, obtained after pregnancy. These receptors were taken from a female donor in good health, enrolled as a control in a pregnancy study.

CDR3 bases: TGTGCCAGCAGCTTAGCATACACGGGACAGAGAAACAACTATGGCTACACCTTC. This encodes CASSLAYTGQRNNYGYTF. This sequence joins TRBV7-8 and TRBJ1-2; 7 bases map to TRBD1. The CDR3 consists of 18 residues. Germline V gives CDR1 SGHVS, CDR2 FQNEAQ. V lost 0 bases to trimming and J lost 2 bases; unmatched junction nucleotides: 12.

The chain is built from TRBV9 and TRBJ2-5; 10 bases are a match to TRBD2. Germline V lookup: CDR1 SGDLS, CDR2 YYNGEE. V lost 0 bases and J lost 4; bases outside the gene matches: 9. The CDR3 is 17 amino acids. CDR3 protein: CASSVVASGGSTETQYF. The CDR3 DNA follows: TGTGCCAGCAGCGTAGTGGCTAGCGGGGGCTCCACAGAGACCCAGTACTTC. The full variable domain, its missing parts supplied by reference TRBV9 and TRBJ2-5, is DSGVTQTPKHLITATGQRVTLRCSPRSGDLSVYWYQQSLDQGLQFLIQYYNGEERAKGNILERFSAQQFPDLHSELNLSSLELGDSALYFCASSVVASGGSTETQYFGPGTRLLVL.

The chain is built from TRBV2 and TRBJ1-3; maybe TRBD1 (6 bases). Germline CDR1 SNHLY, CDR2 FYNNEI. This CDR3 spans 15 amino acids. Trimming took off 6 bases at V and 2 bases at J, with 14 bases between the two ends. The CDR3 region has the DNA TGTGCCAGCAGGCCGGACAGCTTAACTGGAAACACCATATATTTT. Translation: CASRPDSLTGNTIYF. Filled out from reference TRBV2 and TRBJ1-3, the complete variable domain reads EPEVTQTPSHQVTQMGQEVILRCVPISNHLYFYWYRQILGQKVEFLVSFYNNEISEKSEIFDDQFSVERPDGSNFTLKIRSTKLEDSAMYFCASRPDSLTGNTIYFGEGSWLTVV.

This clone was seen a single time. V usage is TRBV6-6 and J usage is TRBJ1-1; D not certain. Germline CDR1 and CDR2: MNHNY and SVGAGI (reference sequence). This CDR3 spans 13 amino acids. Trimming pared 6 bases from V and 1 base from J, leaving 9 bases between. CDR3 protein: CASSQQKNTEAFF. The CDR3 coding sequence is TGTGCCAGCAGCCAACAGAAGAACACTGAAGCTTTCTTT.

The chain is built from TRBV30 and TRBJ1-3; TRBD1 is a possible D gene (5 bases). The CDR3 is 15 residues long. Trimming took 6 bases from V and 4 from J, leaving 19 bases between them. Germline values: CDR1 GTSNPN, CDR2 SVGIG (reference sequence). The CDR3 loop is CACLPAVTGGNTIYF. CDR3 nucleotide sequence: TGTGCCTGTCTACCGGCGGTAACAGGAGGAAACACCATATATTTT.

The V call is TRBV2, the J call TRBJ2-1; D ambiguous. V lost 7 bases to trimming and J lost 3 bases, with 13 bases between them. The length of the CDR3 is 14 residues. Germline-derived CDR1 and CDR2 are SNHLY and FYNNEI. The CDR3, as DNA: TGTGCCAGCACGCCCTATGAAATCTACAATGAGCAGTTCTTC. This encodes CASTPYEIYNEQFF.

The sample holds one count of this clone. The genes are TRBV5-1 and TRBJ1-2, with 10 bases that match TRBD1. The germline V gene has CDR1 SGHRS and CDR2 YFSETQ. The CDR3 extends over 15 amino acids. Trimming removed 0 bases from V and 9 bases from J; junction bases left unmatched: 8. In nucleotides, the CDR3 is TGCGCCAGCAGCTTGGTCACCGGGACAGGGGCAAGCTACACCTTC. Its translation: CASSLVTGTGASYTF. Complete variable domain (other parts from reference TRBV5-1 and TRBJ1-2): KAGVTQTPRYLIKTRGQQVTLSCSPISGHRSVSWYQQTPGQGLQFLFEYFSETQRNKGNFPGRFSGRQFSNSRSEMNVSTLELGDSALYLCASSLVTGTGASYTFGSGTRLTVV.

This chain uses TRBV5-6 with TRBJ2-3; tentative D call: TRBD2 (5 bases). The germline CDR1 and CDR2 sequences are SGHDT and YYEEEE. This CDR3 contains 14 residues. With 3 bases removed from V and 5 bases from J, the gap between germline ends came to 13 bases. CDR3 region: CASSSWTAEDTQYF. For the CDR3, the DNA is TGTGCCAGCAGCTCCTGGACTGCTGAAGATACGCAGTATTTT.

The gene calls are TRBV7-2 and TRBJ2-5, with a possible D match to TRBD2 (6 bases). The germline CDR1 and CDR2 sequences are SGHTA and FQGNSA. The CDR3 runs 12 residues. Trimming removed 5 bases at V and 4 bases at J, with 8 bases between. In DNA form, the CDR3 reads TGTGCCAGCAGCCAGACTAGAGAGACCCAGTACTTC. Translating it yields CASSQTRETQYF.

This clone was found once. This chain connects TRBV30 to TRBJ2-2, with TRBD2 as a possible D gene (6 bases). Trimming took off 3 bases at V and 0 bases at J, with 11 bases between the two ends. In germline, CDR1 is GTSNPN, CDR2 SVGIG (reference sequence). The CDR3 runs to 15 residues. This chain's CDR3 is CAWSTGLSNTGELFF. CDR3 nucleotide sequence: TGTGCCTGGAGCACGGGACTCTCGAACACCGGGGAGCTGTTTTTT.

This chain links TRBV2 with TRBJ1-6; 7 bases fit TRBD1. The CDR3 length is 15 residues. Germline CDR1 SNHLY, CDR2 FYNNEI. Trimming took 5 bases from V and 5 from J; bases not matched to a gene: 6. CDR3 loop: CASSRQGRDNSPLHF. The CDR3 DNA follows: TGTGCCAGCAGTCGACAGGGTCGAGATAATTCACCCCTCCACTTT.

The rearrangement joins TRBV21-1 to TRBJ2-2; no DNA check was done on the table's D call, TRBD2. TRBV21-1 is a pseudogene. The CDR3 sequence is 19 residues long. CDR3 DNA sequence: TGTGCCAGCAGCAAAGAGGCCCTTTCACGGGGGAGAGACACCGGGGAGCTGTTTTTT. Residues: CASSKEALSRGRDTGELFF.

This clone was found once. The rearrangement uses TRBV4-1 and TRBJ2-7; 8 positions match TRBD1. The CDR3 totals 17 residues. With V trimmed by 1 base and J by 4 bases, 12 bases remained unmatched. The germline CDR1 and CDR2 sequences are MGHRA and YSYEKL. In DNA form, the CDR3 reads TGCGCCAGCAGCCAAGCCCAGGGGGCCAGGGGATTTTACGAGCAGTACTTC. Protein: CASSQAQGARGFYEQYF.

V and J are TRBV7-2 and TRBJ1-1, with no clear D. V shed 4 bases and J shed 7 bases, with 13 bases lying between them. This CDR3 comprises 13 residues. Germline V lookup: CDR1 SGHTA, CDR2 FQGNSA. CDR3 residues: CASSSTGRSEAFF. CDR3 DNA sequence: TGTGCCAGCAGCTCTACTGGTCGGAGTGAAGCTTTCTTT. Looking up the rest from reference TRBV7-2 and TRBJ1-1 gives the full variable domain: GAGVSQSPSNKVTEKGKDVELRCDPISGHTALYWYRQSLGQGLEFLIYFQGNSAPDKSGLPSDRFSAERTGGSVSTLTIQRTQQEDSAVYLCASSSTGRSEAFFGQGTRLTVV.

The V and J genes are TRBV18 and TRBJ2-2; the D is unclear. Trimming shortened V by 4 bases and J by 1 base, and 7 bases separated the two germline ends. Germline loops: CDR1 KGHSH, CDR2 LQKENI. The CDR3 covers 14 residues. In nucleotides, the CDR3 is TGTGCCAGCTCACAAAGACAGAACACCGGGGAGCTGTTTTTT. Translation: CASSQRQNTGELFF.

The rearrangement uses TRBV19 and TRBJ1-2; the match to TRBD1 covers 8 bases. In germline, CDR1 is LNHDA, CDR2 SQIVND (reference sequence). The CDR3 sequence is 15 residues long. Losses at the gene ends were 4 bases for V and 7 bases for J; bases not matched to a gene: 11. The CDR3 spells CASSTRQGYDSGYTF. CDR3 DNA sequence: TGTGCCAGTAGTACCCGACAGGGGTACGATTCTGGCTACACCTTC.

The gene calls are TRBV6-1 and TRBJ2-2; D is possibly TRBD1 (6 bases). CDR3 length: 13 amino acids. V shed 8 bases and J shed 3 bases, with 10 bases lying between them. Germline loops: CDR1 MNHNS, CDR2 SASEGT. CDR3 nucleotide sequence: TGTGCCAGCGGGACATTTCACACCGGGGAGCTGTTTTTT. Protein product: CASGTFHTGELFF.

The chain carries TRBV10-3 and TRBJ1-5, with no clear D. Germline V gives CDR1 ENHRY, CDR2 SYGVKD. V shed 0 bases and J shed 1 base, with 7 bases lying between them. This CDR3 has 15 residues. The CDR3 DNA reads as TGTGCCATCAGTGAGTCCGGGTTAAGCAATCAGCCCCAGCATTTT. Encoded protein: CAISESGLSNQPQHF.

This clone was detected only a few times. This chain uses TRBV7-2 with TRBJ1-1; D may be TRBD1 (5 bases). V gave up 1 base and J gave up 0 bases, with 12 bases separating them. In germline, CDR1 is SGHTA, CDR2 FQGNSA. The CDR3 spans 16 residues. CDR3 residues: CASSLVAGGMNTEAFF. As DNA, the CDR3 is TGTGCCAGCAGCTTAGTGGCTGGGGGGATGAACACTGAAGCTTTCTTT.

V is TRBV7-2 and J is TRBJ1-5, with 9 bases that match TRBD1. The V and J ends lost 3 bases and 6 bases, in that order; junction bases with no gene match: 9. The germline gives CDR1 SGHTA, CDR2 FQGNSA. This CDR3 has 16 residues. CDR3 DNA: TGTGCCAGCAGCTTCCGGGACAGGGAGTCTCGTCAGCCCCAGCATTTT. It specifies CASSFRDRESRQPQHF.

This sequence joins TRBV5-6 and TRBJ1-6; TRBD1 agrees at 10 bases. The CDR3 loop spans 17 amino acids. The germline V gene has CDR1 SGHDT and CDR2 YYEEEE. The V gene end was trimmed by 0 bases and the J gene end by 9 bases; junction bases not matched to a gene: 9. The CDR3, as DNA: TGTGCCAGCAGCTTGGGACCGACAGGGGGCGCGGGTTCACCCCTCCACTTT. Translating gives CASSLGPTGGAGSPLHF.

The rearrangement joins TRBV6-1 to TRBJ2-5; 8 nucleotides match TRBD1. Germline V gene sequence: CDR1 MNHNS, CDR2 SASEGT. V was pared by 5 bases and J by 5 bases, with 10 bases of the junction left unmatched. This CDR3 region has 15 residues. In DNA form, the CDR3 reads TGTGCCAGCAGTCCGAGGCCAGGGGGCAGGGAGACCCAGTACTTC. Protein product: CASSPRPGGRETQYF.

The V and J genes are TRBV6-5 and TRBJ2-7; D is uncertain. V was trimmed by 0 bases and J by 2 bases, leaving 8 bases between them. Per germline, CDR1 MNHEY and CDR2 SVGAGI. This CDR3 has 14 residues. The CDR3 DNA is TGTGCCAGCAGTTACTCGAGAGTCACCTACGAGCAGTACTTC. Its protein is CASSYSRVTYEQYF.

V gene TRBV7-3 combines with J gene TRBJ2-2; D may be TRBD2 (5 bases). This CDR3 has 15 amino acids. Per germline, CDR1 SGHTA and CDR2 FQGTGA. V was trimmed by 5 bases and J by 1 base, leaving 11 bases between them. In DNA, the CDR3 is TGTGCCAGCAGCCCCGGACTGTTGAACACCGGGGAGCTGTTTTTT. Its translation: CASSPGLLNTGELFF.

In DNA form, the CDR3 reads TGTGCCAGCAGTAAACCGGGACAGCAGAACACTGAAGCTTTCTTT. Its protein is CASSKPGQQNTEAFF. The gene calls are TRBV6-1 and TRBJ1-1, with 7 bases fitting TRBD1. Trimming at V came to 5 bases and at J to 1 base, leaving 7 bases not matched to a gene. This CDR3 contains 15 residues. Germline V gives CDR1 MNHNS, CDR2 SASEGT.

The chain joins TRBV6-5 to TRBJ2-2, with D possibly being TRBD1 (6 bases). The V gene lost 5 bases and the J gene lost 3 bases, with 13 bases spanning the gap. The germline V gene encodes CDR1 MNHEY and CDR2 SVGAGI. This CDR3 has 15 amino acids. CDR3: CASSAGVTDTGELFF. The CDR3 nucleotides read TGTGCCAGCAGTGCAGGGGTAACGGACACCGGGGAGCTGTTTTTT.

This clone was observed once. The chain employs TRBV19 and TRBJ2-5; a weak D match, TRBD1 (5 bases). The CDR3 extends over 14 amino acids. Germline CDR1 is LNHDA and CDR2 is SQIVND (reference sequence). Trimming pared 4 bases from V and 4 bases from J, leaving 13 bases between. The chain's CDR3 is CASSTRQFGETQYF. The CDR3, as DNA: TGTGCCAGTAGTACCCGACAGTTCGGAGAGACCCAGTACTTC.

The gene calls are TRBV4-3 and TRBJ1-5; D ambiguous. V was trimmed by 0 bases and J by 6 bases, leaving 6 bases between them. The CDR3 has 13 amino acids. CDR1 and CDR2 (germline): LGHNA, YSLEER. This CDR3 reads CASSQDQAQPQHF. CDR3 DNA sequence: TGCGCCAGCAGCCAAGATCAAGCTCAGCCCCAGCATTTT.

The rearrangement links TRBV15 to TRBJ1-3; 7 nucleotides agree with TRBD1. Per germline, CDR1 LNHNV and CDR2 YYDKDF (reference sequence). After removal of 0 bases from V and 2 bases from J, the junction contained 7 bases not matched to a gene. CDR3 length: 17 amino acids. The CDR3 sequence is CATSRDRDRLTGNTIYF. The CDR3 region has the DNA TGTGCCACCAGCAGAGACCGGGACAGACTAACTGGAAACACCATATATTTT. Complete variable domain (other parts from reference TRBV15 and TRBJ1-3): DAMVIQNPRYQVTQFGKPVTLSCSQTLNHNVMYWYQQKSSQAPKLLFHYYDKDFNNEADTPDNFQSRRPNTSFCFLDIRSPGLGDTAMYLCATSRDRDRLTGNTIYFGEGSWLTVV.